This TCR beta chain was documented in a study of control samples from healthy donors and cancer patients. The CDR3 is 14 residues long. J was trimmed by 3 bases and V by 5 bases; bases with no gene match: 3. Germline CDR1 is LNHDA and CDR2 is SQIVND (reference sequence). This clone was recorded a few times. Here immunoSEQ multiplex PCR was the method, and the copy in TCRdb shows in-frame clones only, minus some. This sample carries 18,000 or so clones, just over 85% of them seen once, and the ten largest clones take under 14%. The V gene is TRBV19, the J gene TRBJ2-2; the match to TRBD1 covers 7 bases. This TCR came from a woman in her 70s with colorectal cancer. Sequencing was performed on PBMCs. The DNA for the CDR3 is TGTGCCAGTAGTGGGGACAGATACACCGGGGAGCTGTTTTTT. Encoded protein: CASSGDRYTGELFF.